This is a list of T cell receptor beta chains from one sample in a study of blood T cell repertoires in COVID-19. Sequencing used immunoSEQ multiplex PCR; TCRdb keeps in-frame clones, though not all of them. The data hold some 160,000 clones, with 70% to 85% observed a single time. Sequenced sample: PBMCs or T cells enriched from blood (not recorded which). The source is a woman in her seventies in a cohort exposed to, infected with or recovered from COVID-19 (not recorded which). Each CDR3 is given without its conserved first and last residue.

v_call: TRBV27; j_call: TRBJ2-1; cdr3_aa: ASSLTSGPYNEQF
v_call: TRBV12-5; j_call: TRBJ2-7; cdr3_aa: ASGSRGPPWDEQY
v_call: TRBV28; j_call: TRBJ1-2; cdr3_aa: ASRIQVGLGGYT
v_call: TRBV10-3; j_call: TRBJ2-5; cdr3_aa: AIKRAGEETQY
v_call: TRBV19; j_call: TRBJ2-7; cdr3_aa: ASSSLQGLHAEQY
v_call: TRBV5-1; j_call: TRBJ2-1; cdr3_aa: ASSFSGSRNEQF
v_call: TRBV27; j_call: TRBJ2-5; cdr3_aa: ASSSNSGEHQETQY
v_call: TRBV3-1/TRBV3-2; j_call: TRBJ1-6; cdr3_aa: ASSLNFESPLH
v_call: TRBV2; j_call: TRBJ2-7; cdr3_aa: ASRVQAYEQY
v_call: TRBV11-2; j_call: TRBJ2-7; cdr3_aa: ASSPPGLADSYEQY
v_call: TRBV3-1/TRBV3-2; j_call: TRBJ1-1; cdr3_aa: ASSPQGFEAF
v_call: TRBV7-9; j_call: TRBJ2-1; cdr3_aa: ASSHTYPSYNEQF
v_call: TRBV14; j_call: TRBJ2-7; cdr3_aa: ASSQEHLWLADPYEQY
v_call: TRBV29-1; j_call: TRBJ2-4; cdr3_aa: SVAQEVQY